This T cell receptor beta chain was recorded in a study of T cell changes during pregnancy in multiple sclerosis. Germline CDR1 is SGHRS and CDR2 is YFSETQ. The trim removed 2 bases at V and 3 bases at J, leaving 10 bases unmatched. CDR3 length: 16 amino acids. The method was immunoSEQ multiplex PCR; TCRdb's version includes in-frame clones alone and lacks a portion of them. The sample contains roughly 42,000 clones, about 88% of which appear only once. The clonotype was recovered from a female donor with multiple sclerosis, enrolled in a pregnancy study. The chain is built from TRBV5-1 and TRBJ1-2, with TRBD1 identical over 7 bases. The starting material was CD4+ T cells from peripheral blood mononuclear cells, obtained in the second trimester of pregnancy. The CDR3 region is CASSFRQGEVDYGYTF. In DNA form, the CDR3 reads TGCGCCAGCAGCTTTAGACAGGGTGAAGTGGACTATGGCTACACCTTC.